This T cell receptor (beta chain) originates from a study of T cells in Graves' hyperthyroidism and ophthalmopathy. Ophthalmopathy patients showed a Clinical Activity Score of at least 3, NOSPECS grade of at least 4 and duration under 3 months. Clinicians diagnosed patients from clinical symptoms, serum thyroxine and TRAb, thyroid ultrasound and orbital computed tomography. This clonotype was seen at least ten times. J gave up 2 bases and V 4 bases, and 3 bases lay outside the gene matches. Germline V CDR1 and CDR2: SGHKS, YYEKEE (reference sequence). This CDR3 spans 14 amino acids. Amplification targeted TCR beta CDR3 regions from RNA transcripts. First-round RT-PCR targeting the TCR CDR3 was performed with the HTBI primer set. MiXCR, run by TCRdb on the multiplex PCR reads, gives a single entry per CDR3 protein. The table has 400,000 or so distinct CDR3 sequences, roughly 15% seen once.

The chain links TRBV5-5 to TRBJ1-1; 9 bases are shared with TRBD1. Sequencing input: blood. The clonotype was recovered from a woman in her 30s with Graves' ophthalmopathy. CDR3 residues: CASSGTGPNTEAFF. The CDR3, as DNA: TGTGCCAGCAGCGGGACAGGGCCTAACACTGAAGCTTTCTTT. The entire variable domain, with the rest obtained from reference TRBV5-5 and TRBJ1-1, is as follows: DAGVTQSPTHLIKTRGQQVTLRCSPISGHKSVSWYQQVLGQGPQFIFQYYEKEERGRGNFPDRFSARQFPNYSSELNVNALLLGDSALYLCASSGTGPNTEAFFGQGTRLTVV.